This passage covers 13 T cell receptor beta chains from one sample sequenced in a study of blood T cell repertoires in COVID-19. Clones were read by immunoSEQ multiplex PCR, and TCRdb kept only the in-frame ones, dropping some. This sample has 150,000 or so clones; around nine tenths occur once, and the top ten carry 4.3%. Sequences were obtained from peripheral blood. These receptors came from a man in his sixties with COVID-19, enrolled during active disease.

V and J are TRBV4-3 and TRBJ1-1; 7 bases agree with TRBD1. The germline V gene has CDR1 LGHNA and CDR2 YSLEER. This CDR3 contains 15 residues. V lost 4 bases and J lost 2; bases outside the gene matches: 7. CDR3 nucleotides: TGCGCCAGCAGCCGACTAACAGGGGCAAACACTGAAGCTTTCTTT. Translating it yields CASSRLTGANTEAFF.

J is TRBJ1-4 and V is TRBV3-1 (or the pseudogene TRBV3-2), with 7 bases aligning to TRBD1. The V segment lost 4 bases and the J segment 4 bases; nucleotides outside the gene matches: 0. This CDR3 contains 13 residues. CDR1 is LGHDT, CDR2 YNNKEL, per germline (reference sequence). The CDR3 DNA follows: TGTGCCAGCAGCCGGGACAGTAATGAAAAACTGTTTTTT. Translation: CASSRDSNEKLFF.

The chain combines TRBV27 with TRBJ1-6; D is undetermined. CDR1 is MNHEY and CDR2 is SMNVEV in the germline V gene (reference sequence). CDR3 length equals 16 residues. With 5 bases removed from V and 0 bases from J, the gap between germline ends came to 11 bases. The CDR3 spells CASSSSDRSYNSPLHF. The CDR3 region has the DNA TGTGCCAGCAGTAGTAGTGATCGCTCCTATAATTCACCCCTCCACTTT.

This clone is a singleton in its sample. This sequence joins TRBV7-2 and TRBJ2-7; 11 bases are a match to TRBD2. This CDR3 region has 15 residues. The V and J ends lost 5 bases and 3 bases, in that order; junction bases with no gene match: 6. Germline CDR1 and CDR2: SGHTA and FQGNSA. The CDR3 nucleotides are TGTGCCAGCAGCGGGCTAGCGGGGGGTCTCTACGAGCAGTACTTC. It translates to CASSGLAGGLYEQYF.

The chain combines TRBV19 with TRBJ1-5; TRBD1 agrees at 8 bases. J gave up 9 bases and V 8 bases, and 12 bases lay outside the gene matches. The germline V gene has CDR1 LNHDA and CDR2 SQIVND (reference sequence). The CDR3 covers 14 residues. In DNA form, the CDR3 reads TGTGCCAGTTCTACCGGGACAGGCCTTGGGCCCCAGCATTTT. Protein product: CASSTGTGLGPQHF.

This chain joins TRBV11-2 and TRBJ2-3; weak D call: TRBD2 (5 bases). This CDR3 comprises 15 residues. CDR1 and CDR2 from the germline V gene are SGHAT and FQNNGV. V lost 5 bases and J lost 2, with 14 bases in between. CDR3 nucleotides: TGTGCCAGCAGCCGGGGTGGGCTTGCCACAGATACGCAGTATTTT. Protein product: CASSRGGLATDTQYF. The entire variable domain, with the rest obtained from reference TRBV11-2 and TRBJ2-3, is as follows: EAGVAQSPRYKIIEKRQSVAFWCNPISGHATLYWYQQILGQGPKLLIQFQNNGVVDDSQLPKDRFSAERLKGVDSTLKIQPAKLEDSAVYLCASSRGGLATDTQYFGPGTRLTVL.

A word on this clone: Other DNA sequences in the sample encode the same CDR3. This chain uses TRBV24-1 with TRBJ1-1; a possible D gene is TRBD1 (5 bases). The ends were cut back, 1 base at V and 4 bases at J, with 6 bases in the middle. This CDR3 region has 13 residues. Per the germline V gene, CDR1 is KGHDR and CDR2 is SFDVKD. As DNA, the CDR3 is TGTGCCACCAGTGATTTCGGGGGCACTGAAGCTTTCTTT. Protein product: CATSDFGGTEAFF.

Concerning this clone: This sample also contains other DNA sequences that code for the same CDR3. The chain joins TRBV6-4 to TRBJ1-1; D not certain. Germline V gene lookup returns CDR1 MRHNA and CDR2 SNTAGT. The CDR3 contains 13 residues. The V and J ends lost 4 bases and 1 base respectively, with 7 bases between them. Here the CDR3 reads CASSVEENTEAFF. DNA of the CDR3: TGTGCCAGCAGTGTTGAGGAGAACACTGAAGCTTTCTTT.

The chain links TRBV7-8 to TRBJ2-1, with TRBD1 as a possible D gene (6 bases). The CDR3 consists of 14 residues. Trimming shortened V by 3 bases and J by 4 bases, and 10 bases separated the two germline ends. Germline V gene lookup returns CDR1 SGHVS and CDR2 FQNEAQ. The CDR3 DNA follows: TGTGCCAGCAGCTTTAATCAGGGGTACAATGAGCAGTTCTTC. Translating it yields CASSFNQGYNEQFF.

This rearrangement joins TRBV14 to TRBJ2-1; 9 bases align to TRBD2. The CDR3 is 16 residues long. Per germline, CDR1 SGHDN and CDR2 FVKESK. The V segment lost 4 bases and the J segment 2 bases; nucleotides outside the gene matches: 6. The CDR3 nucleotides read TGTGCCAGCAGCCGACGAGCGGGGGGCACCTACAATGAGCAGTTCTTC. It codes for CASSRRAGGTYNEQFF.

The gene calls are TRBV6-6 and TRBJ2-2, with 7 bases lining up with TRBD2. CDR1 MNHNY and CDR2 SVGAGI come from the germline V gene (reference sequence). The V gene end was trimmed by 8 bases and the J gene end by 5 bases; junction bases not matched to a gene: 11. This CDR3 region has 15 residues. The CDR3 DNA reads as TGTGCCAGCGGCCAAGCGGGGTTCGGGACCGGGGAGCTGTTTTTT. Translating it yields CASGQAGFGTGELFF.

This clone was picked up one time. The chain carries TRBV19 and TRBJ2-7, with 8 bases fitting TRBD1. This CDR3 comprises 14 residues. Trimming removed 6 bases from V and 6 bases from J; junction bases left unmatched: 10. The germline gives CDR1 LNHDA, CDR2 SQIVND (reference sequence). CDR3: CASRTGGFASEQYF. The CDR3 DNA reads as TGTGCCAGTAGAACAGGGGGATTTGCCTCCGAGCAGTACTTC.

This sequence joins TRBV3-1 (or the pseudogene TRBV3-2) and TRBJ2-2, with 8 bases that match TRBD2. The CDR3 has 16 residues. Looked up from germline, CDR1 is LGHDT and CDR2 is YNNKEL (reference sequence). V was clipped by 1 base and J by 5 bases; unmatched bases: 6. CDR3 loop: CASSQVRSGGTGELFF. In DNA form, the CDR3 reads TGTGCCAGCAGCCAAGTTCGAAGCGGGGGAACCGGGGAGCTGTTTTTT.